The clone carrying this T cell receptor beta chain was seen a handful of times. This entry comes from a study of brain T cells in children with intractable seizures. CDR1 MDHEN and CDR2 SYDVKM come from the germline V gene. The CDR3 has 15 amino acids. The V gene lost 2 bases and the J gene lost 0 bases, with 8 bases spanning the gap. TCRdb's table, derived via immunoSEQ multiplex PCR, lists solely in-frame clones and lacks some. The table has tens of thousands of clones, 90% to 95% seen once. Sequences were derived from peripheral blood, sampled at surgery. This chain joins TRBV28 and TRBJ1-3; D might be TRBD1 (6 bases). This clonotype was obtained from a boy less than two years old with tuberous sclerosis and intractable seizures. As DNA, the CDR3 is TGTGCCAGCAGTTTAGACAGGACCTCTGGAAACACCATATATTTT. Its translation is CASSLDRTSGNTIYF.